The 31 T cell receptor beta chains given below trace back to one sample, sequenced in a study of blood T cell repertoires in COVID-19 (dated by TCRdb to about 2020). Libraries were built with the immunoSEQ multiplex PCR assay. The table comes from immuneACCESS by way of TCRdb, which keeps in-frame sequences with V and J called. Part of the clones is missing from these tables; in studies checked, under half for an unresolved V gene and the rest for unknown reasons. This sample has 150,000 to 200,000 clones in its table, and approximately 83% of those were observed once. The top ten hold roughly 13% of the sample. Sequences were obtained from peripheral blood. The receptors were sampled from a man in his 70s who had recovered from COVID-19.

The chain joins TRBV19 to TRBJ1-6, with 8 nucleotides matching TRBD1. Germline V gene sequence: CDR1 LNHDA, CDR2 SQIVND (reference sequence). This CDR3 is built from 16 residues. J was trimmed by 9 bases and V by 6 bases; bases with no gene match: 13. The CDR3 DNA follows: TGTGCCAGTAGAGATTCCAGGGGGCTCACTGGTTCACCCCTCCACTTT. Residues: CASRDSRGLTGSPLHF.

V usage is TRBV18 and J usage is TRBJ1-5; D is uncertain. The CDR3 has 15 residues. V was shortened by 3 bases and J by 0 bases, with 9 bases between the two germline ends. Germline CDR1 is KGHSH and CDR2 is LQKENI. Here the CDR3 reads CASSPEGYSNQPQHF. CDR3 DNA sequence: TGTGCCAGCTCACCGGAGGGATATAGCAATCAGCCCCAGCATTTT. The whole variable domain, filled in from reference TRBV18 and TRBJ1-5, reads NAGVMQNPRHLVRRRGQEARLRCSPMKGHSHVYWYRQLPEEGLKFMVYLQKENIIDESGMPKERFSAEFPKEGPSILRIQQVVRGDSAAYFCASSPEGYSNQPQHFGDGTRLSIL.

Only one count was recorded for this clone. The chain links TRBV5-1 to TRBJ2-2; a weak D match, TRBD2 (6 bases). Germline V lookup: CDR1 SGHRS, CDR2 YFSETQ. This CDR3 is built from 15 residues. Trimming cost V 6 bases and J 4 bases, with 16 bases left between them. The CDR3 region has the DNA TGCGCCAGCACCTCAATTGCGGGGTCCACCGGGGAGCTGTTTTTT. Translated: CASTSIAGSTGELFF. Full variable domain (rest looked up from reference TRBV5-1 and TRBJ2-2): KAGVTQTPRYLIKTRGQQVTLSCSPISGHRSVSWYQQTPGQGLQFLFEYFSETQRNKGNFPGRFSGRQFSNSRSEMNVSTLELGDSALYLCASTSIAGSTGELFFGEGSRLTVL.

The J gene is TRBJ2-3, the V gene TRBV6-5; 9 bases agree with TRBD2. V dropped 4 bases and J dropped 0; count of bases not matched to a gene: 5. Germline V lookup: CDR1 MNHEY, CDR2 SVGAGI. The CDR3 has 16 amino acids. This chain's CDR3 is CASSSPSGKSTDTQYF. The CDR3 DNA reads TGTGCCAGCAGTTCCCCTAGCGGGAAAAGCACAGATACGCAGTATTTT.

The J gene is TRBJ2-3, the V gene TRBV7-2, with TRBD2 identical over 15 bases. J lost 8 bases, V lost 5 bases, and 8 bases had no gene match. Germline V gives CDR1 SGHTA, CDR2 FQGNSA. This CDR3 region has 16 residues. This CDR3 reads CASSQGLAGGRVTQYF. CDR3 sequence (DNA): TGTGCCAGCAGCCAGGGACTAGCGGGGGGAAGGGTTACGCAGTATTTT.

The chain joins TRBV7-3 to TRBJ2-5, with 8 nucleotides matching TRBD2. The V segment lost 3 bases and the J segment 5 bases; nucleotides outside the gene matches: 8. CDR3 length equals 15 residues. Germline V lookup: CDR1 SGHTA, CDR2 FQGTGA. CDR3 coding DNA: TGTGCCAGCAGCTTCAGCGGGAGATTAGGGGAGACCCAGTACTTC. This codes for CASSFSGRLGETQYF.

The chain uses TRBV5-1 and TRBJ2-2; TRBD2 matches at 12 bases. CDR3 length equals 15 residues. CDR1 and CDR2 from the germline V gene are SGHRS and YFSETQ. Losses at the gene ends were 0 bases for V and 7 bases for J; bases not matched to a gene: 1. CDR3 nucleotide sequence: TGCGCCAGCAGCTTGGAGACTAGCGGGAGCGGGGAGCTGTTTTTT. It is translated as CASSLETSGSGELFF.

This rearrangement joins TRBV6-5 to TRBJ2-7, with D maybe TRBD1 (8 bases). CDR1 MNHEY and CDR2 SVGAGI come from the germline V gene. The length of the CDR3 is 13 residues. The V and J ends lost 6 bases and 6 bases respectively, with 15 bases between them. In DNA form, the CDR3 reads TGTGCCAGCAGCCTTACAGGGGGGGGCGAGCAGTACTTC. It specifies CASSLTGGGEQYF.

The CDR3 sequence is CSVVTGNDQPQHF. The DNA of the CDR3 is TGCAGCGTTGTGACAGGGAACGATCAGCCCCAGCATTTT. J is TRBJ1-5 and V is TRBV29-1; TRBD1 matches at 7 bases. V lost 4 bases and J lost 5; bases outside the gene matches: 5. Per the germline V gene, CDR1 is SQVTM and CDR2 is ANQGSEA. This CDR3 region has 13 residues.

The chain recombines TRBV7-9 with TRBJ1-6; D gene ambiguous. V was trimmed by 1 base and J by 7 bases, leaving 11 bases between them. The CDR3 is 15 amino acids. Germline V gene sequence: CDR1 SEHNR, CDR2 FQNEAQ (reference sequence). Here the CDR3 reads CASSLGRSGNSPLHF. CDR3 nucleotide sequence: TGTGCCAGCAGCTTAGGGAGGAGCGGCAATTCACCCCTCCACTTT.

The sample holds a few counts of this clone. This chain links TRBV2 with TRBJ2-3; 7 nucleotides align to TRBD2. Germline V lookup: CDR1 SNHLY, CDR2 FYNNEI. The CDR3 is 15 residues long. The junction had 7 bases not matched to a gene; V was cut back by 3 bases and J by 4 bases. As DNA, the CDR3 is TGTGCCAGCAGTGACGTGGCGGGAGTAGCAGATACGCAGTATTTT. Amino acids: CASSDVAGVADTQYF.

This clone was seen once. The CDR3 DNA sequence: TGTGCCAGCAGCACACAAACCCCCAGGAACACTGAAGCTTTCTTT. This sequence encodes CASSTQTPRNTEAFF. The gene calls are TRBV5-4 and TRBJ1-1; D ambiguous. The CDR3 has 15 residues. The germline V gene encodes CDR1 SGHNT and CDR2 YYREEE (reference sequence). Trimming cost V 4 bases and J 1 base, with 14 bases left between them.

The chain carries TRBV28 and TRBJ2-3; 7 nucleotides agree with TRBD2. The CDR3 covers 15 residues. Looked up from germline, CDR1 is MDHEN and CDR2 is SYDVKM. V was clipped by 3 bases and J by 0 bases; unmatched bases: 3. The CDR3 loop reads CASSFGRESTDTQYF. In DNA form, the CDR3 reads TGTGCCAGCAGTTTTGGGAGGGAAAGCACAGATACGCAGTATTTT.

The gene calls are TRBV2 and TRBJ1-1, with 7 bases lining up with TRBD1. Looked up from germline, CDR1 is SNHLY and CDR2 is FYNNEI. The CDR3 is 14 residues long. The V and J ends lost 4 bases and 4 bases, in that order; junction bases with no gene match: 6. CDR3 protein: CASSVGRGRTEAFF. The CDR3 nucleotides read TGTGCCAGCAGTGTTGGAAGGGGGCGCACTGAAGCTTTCTTT. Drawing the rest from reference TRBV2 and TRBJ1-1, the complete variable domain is EPEVTQTPSHQVTQMGQEVILRCVPISNHLYFYWYRQILGQKVEFLVSFYNNEISEKSEIFDDQFSVERPDGSNFTLKIRSTKLEDSAMYFCASSVGRGRTEAFFGQGTRLTVV.

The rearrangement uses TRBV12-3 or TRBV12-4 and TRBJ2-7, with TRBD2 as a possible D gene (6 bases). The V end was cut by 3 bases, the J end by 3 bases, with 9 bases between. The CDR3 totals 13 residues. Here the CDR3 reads CASSFAGIYEQYF. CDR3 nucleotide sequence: TGTGCCAGCAGTTTTGCGGGGATCTACGAGCAGTACTTC.

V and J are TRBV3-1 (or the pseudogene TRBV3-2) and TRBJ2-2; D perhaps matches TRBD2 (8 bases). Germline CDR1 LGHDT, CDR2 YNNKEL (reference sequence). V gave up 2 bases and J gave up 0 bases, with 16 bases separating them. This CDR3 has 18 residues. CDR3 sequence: CASSQPGTRGPNTGELFF. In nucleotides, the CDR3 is TGTGCCAGCAGCCAACCCGGGACTAGGGGGCCGAACACCGGGGAGCTGTTTTTT.

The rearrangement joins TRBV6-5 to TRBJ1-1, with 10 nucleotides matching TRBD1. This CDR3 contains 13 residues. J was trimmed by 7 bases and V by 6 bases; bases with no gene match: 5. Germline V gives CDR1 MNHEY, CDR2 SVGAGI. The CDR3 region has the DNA TGTGCCAGCAGGAGACAGGGGGCGGATGAAGCTTTCTTT. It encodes CASRRQGADEAFF.

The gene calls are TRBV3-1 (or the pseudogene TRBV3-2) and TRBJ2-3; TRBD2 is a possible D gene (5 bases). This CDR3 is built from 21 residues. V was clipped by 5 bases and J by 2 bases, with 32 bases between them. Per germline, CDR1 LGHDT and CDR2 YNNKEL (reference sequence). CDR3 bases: TGTGCCAGCAGCAACACAGCTAGGACGAAAGGCGGGTTTAGCCCCACAGATACGCAGTATTTT. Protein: CASSNTARTKGGFSPTDTQYF.

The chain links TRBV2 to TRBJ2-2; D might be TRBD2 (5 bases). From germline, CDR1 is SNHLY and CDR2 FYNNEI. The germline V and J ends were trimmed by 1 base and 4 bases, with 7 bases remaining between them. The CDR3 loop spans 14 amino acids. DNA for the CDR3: TGTGCCAGCAGTGAAGTGGAGGCCACCGGGGAGCTGTTTTTT. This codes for CASSEVEATGELFF.

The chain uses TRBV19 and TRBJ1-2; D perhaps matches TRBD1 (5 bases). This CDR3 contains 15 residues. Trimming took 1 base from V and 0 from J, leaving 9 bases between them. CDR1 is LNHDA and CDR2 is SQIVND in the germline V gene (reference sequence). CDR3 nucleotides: TGTGCCAGTAGTATAGGACAGAGAGCTAACTATGGCTACACCTTC. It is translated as CASSIGQRANYGYTF.

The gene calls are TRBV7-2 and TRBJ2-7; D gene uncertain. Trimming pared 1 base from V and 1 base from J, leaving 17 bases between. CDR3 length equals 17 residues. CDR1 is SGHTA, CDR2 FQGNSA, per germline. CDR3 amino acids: CASSLDLGSGLSYEQYF. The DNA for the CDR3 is TGTGCCAGCAGCTTAGATCTTGGGTCAGGTCTTTCCTACGAGCAGTACTTC.

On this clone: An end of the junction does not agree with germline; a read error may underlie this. CDR3 bases: TGTGCCAGCAGCGGGGGGTACCAAGAGGCCCAGTACTTC. It encodes CASSGGYQEAQYF. The chain joins TRBV12-3 or TRBV12-4 to TRBJ2-5; 7 nucleotides align to TRBD2. CDR3 length equals 13 residues.

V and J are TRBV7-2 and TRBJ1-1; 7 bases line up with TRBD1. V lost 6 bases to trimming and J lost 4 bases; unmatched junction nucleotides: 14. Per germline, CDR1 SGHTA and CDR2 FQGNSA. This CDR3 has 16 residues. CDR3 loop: CASRPGSTGTFTEAFF. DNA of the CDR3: TGTGCCAGCAGACCCGGGTCGACAGGGACTTTCACTGAAGCTTTCTTT.

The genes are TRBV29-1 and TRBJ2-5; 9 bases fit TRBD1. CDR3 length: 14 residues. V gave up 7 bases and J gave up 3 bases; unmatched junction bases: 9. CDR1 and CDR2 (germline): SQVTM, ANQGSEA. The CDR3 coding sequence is TGCAGCGGAACTCCGGGACAGGGAAAAGAGACCCAGTACTTC. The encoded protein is CSGTPGQGKETQYF.

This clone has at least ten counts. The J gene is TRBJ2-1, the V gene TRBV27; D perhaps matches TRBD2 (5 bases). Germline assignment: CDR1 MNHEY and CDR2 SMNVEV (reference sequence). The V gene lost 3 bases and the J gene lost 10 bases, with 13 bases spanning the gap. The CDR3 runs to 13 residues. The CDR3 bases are TGTGCCAGCAGTTTGGGCGGAGGCGAGGAGCAGTTCTTC. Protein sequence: CASSLGGGEEQFF.

DNA of the CDR3: TGTGCCAGTAGTGACACAGGGGGATTCTACGAGCAGTACTTC. The encoded protein is CASSDTGGFYEQYF. The chain couples TRBV19 to TRBJ2-7; 8 nucleotides agree with TRBD1. Trimming removed 5 bases from V and 3 bases from J; junction bases left unmatched: 6. The germline CDR1 and CDR2 sequences are LNHDA and SQIVND (reference sequence). CDR3 length: 14 amino acids.

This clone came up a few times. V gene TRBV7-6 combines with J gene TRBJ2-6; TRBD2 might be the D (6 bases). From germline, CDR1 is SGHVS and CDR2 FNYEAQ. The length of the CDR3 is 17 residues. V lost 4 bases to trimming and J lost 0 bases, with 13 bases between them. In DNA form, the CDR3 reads TGTGCCAGCAGCTCTGGGACTGTTTCCTCTGGGGCCAACGTCCTGACTTTC. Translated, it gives CASSSGTVSSGANVLTF.

The CDR3 spells CASSRGLGQFF. The CDR3 region has the DNA TGTGCCAGCAGCCGGGGCCTCGGGCAGTTCTTC. The V gene is TRBV3-1 (or the pseudogene TRBV3-2), the J gene TRBJ2-1; the D gene is possibly TRBD1 (5 bases). CDR3 length: 11 residues. CDR1 and CDR2 (germline): LGHDT, YNNKEL (reference sequence). V was pared by 4 bases and J by 12 bases, with 10 bases between.

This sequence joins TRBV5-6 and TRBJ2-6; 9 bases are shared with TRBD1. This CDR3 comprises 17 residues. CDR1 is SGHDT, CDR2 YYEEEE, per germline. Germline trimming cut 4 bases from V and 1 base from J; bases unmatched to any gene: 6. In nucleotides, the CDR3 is TGTGCCAGCAGCCCTCGACAGGGGGGGTCTGGGGCCAACGTCCTGACTTTC. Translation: CASSPRQGGSGANVLTF.

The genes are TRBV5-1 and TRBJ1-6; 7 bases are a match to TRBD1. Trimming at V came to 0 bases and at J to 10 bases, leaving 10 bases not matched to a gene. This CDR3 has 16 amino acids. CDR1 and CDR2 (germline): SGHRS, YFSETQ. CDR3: CASSLAQQGFGSPLHF. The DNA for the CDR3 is TGCGCCAGCAGCTTGGCCCAACAGGGGTTTGGCTCACCCCTCCACTTT.

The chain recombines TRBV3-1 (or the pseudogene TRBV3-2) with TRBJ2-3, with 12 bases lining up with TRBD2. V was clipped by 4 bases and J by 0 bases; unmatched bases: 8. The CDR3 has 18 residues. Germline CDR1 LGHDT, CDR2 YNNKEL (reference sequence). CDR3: CASSPHTGTSGSTDTQYF. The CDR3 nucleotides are TGTGCCAGCAGCCCACACACCGGGACTAGCGGGAGCACAGATACGCAGTATTTT.